This T cell receptor beta chain was found in a study of blood T cell repertoires in COVID-19. About the study: Acute and convalescent COVID-19 samples came from the United States, Italy and Spain. From T cells, B-cell-depleted T cells, or PBMCs came the material, which was cDNA or gDNA.

Per the authors' pipeline: Amplification from reference gene primers served as the basis for estimated nucleated cell counts. Method: immunoSEQ multiplex PCR; TCRdb's copy keeps in-frame clones and lacks some. V, J and clone size are taken as reported in that table, and D and trimming were inferred from the DNA itself. This sample yields 400,000 to 550,000 clones, of which approximately 90% are seen a single time; roughly 4% belongs to the top ten. Sample: peripheral blood. The receptor comes from a woman younger than 45 with acute or convalescent COVID-19.

For the CDR3, the DNA is TGTGCCTGGAGTGTGATGGGGGGGGTGAACACTGAAGCTTTCTTT. Translating gives CAWSVMGGVNTEAFF. The genes are TRBV30 and TRBJ1-1, with D maybe TRBD1 (5 bases). Trimming cost V 0 bases and J 0 bases, with 11 bases left between them. The CDR3 sequence is 15 residues long. Looked up from germline, CDR1 is GTSNPN and CDR2 is SVGIG (reference sequence).